This T cell receptor (beta chain) was sequenced during a study of blood T cell repertoires in COVID-19. The CDR3 consists of 17 residues. Trimming cost V 2 bases and J 3 bases, with 19 bases left between them. The germline gives CDR1 LNHDA, CDR2 SQIVND (reference sequence). Per the study methods: From reference gene primer amplification, estimates of nucleated cell counts were derived. Method: immunoSEQ multiplex PCR; TCRdb's copy keeps in-frame clones and lacks some. The V and J calls and the clone size are those of that table, but D and trimming were determined from the DNA. This sample has 490,000 or so clones, with 88% found just once.

Sequenced sample: PBMCs or T cells enriched from blood (not recorded which). This chain connects TRBV19 to TRBJ1-1; a possible D gene is TRBD1 (6 bases). This clonotype was obtained from a woman aged 55-75 years who had recovered from COVID-19. CDR3 loop: CASSIPQGSRPDTEAFF. Here the CDR3 DNA reads TGTGCCAGTAGTATACCCCAGGGGTCTAGGCCGGACACTGAAGCTTTCTTT.